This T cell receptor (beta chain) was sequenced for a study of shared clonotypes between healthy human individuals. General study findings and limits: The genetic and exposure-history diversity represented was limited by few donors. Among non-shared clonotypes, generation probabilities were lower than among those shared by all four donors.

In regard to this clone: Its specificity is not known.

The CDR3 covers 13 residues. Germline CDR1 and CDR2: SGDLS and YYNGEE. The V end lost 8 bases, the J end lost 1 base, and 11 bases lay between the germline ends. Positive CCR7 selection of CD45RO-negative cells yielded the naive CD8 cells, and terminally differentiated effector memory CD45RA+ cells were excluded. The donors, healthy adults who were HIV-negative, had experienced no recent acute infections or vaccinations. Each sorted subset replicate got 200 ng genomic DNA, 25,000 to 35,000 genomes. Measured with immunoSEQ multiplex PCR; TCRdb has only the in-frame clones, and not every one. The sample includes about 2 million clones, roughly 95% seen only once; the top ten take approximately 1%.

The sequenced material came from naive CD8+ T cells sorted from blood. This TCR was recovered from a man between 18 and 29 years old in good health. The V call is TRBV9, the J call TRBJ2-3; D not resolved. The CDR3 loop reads CASAYPGTDTQYF. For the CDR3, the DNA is TGTGCCAGTGCCTACCCGGGCACAGATACGCAGTATTTT.